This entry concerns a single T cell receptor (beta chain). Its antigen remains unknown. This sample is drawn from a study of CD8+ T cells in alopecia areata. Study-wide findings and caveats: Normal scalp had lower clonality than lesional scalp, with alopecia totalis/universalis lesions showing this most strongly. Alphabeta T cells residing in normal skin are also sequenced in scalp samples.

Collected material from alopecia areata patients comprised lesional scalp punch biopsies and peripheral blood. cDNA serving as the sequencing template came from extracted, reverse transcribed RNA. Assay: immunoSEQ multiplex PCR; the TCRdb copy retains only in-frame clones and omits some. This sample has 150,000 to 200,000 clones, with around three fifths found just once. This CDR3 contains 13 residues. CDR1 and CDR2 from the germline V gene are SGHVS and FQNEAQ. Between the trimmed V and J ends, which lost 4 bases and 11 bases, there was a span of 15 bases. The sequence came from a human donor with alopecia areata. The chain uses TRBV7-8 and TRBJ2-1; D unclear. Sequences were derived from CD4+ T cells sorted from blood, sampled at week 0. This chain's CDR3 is CASSSRAQAKQFF. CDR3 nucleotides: TGTGCCAGCAGCTCCCGGGCCCAGGCTAAGCAGTTCTTC.